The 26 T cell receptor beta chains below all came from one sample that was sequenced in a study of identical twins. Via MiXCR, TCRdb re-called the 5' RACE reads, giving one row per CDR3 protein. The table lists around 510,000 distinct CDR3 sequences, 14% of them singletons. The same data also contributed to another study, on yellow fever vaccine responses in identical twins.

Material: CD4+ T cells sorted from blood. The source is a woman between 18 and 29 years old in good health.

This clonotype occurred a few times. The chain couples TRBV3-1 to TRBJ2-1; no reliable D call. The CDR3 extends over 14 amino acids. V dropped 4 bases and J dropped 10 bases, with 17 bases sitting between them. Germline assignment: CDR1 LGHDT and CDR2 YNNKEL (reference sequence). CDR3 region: CASSLRLVLEEQFF. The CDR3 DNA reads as TGTGCCAGCAGCCTGAGACTGGTTTTAGAGGAGCAGTTCTTC.

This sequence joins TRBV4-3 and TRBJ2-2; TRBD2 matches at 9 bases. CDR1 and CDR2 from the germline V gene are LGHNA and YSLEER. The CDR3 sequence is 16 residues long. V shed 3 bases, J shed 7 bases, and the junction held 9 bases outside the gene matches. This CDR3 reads CASSQAVAGVIGELFF. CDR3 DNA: TGCGCCAGCAGCCAGGCGGTAGCGGGAGTAATCGGGGAGCTGTTTTTT.

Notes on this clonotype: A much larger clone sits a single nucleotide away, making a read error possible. CDR3 nucleotides: TGTACCAGCAGTTTAACTAGCGGGGGGTCGGGTTACAATGAGCAGTTCTTC. It yields the protein CTSSLTSGGSGYNEQFF. The gene calls are TRBV2 and TRBJ2-1, with TRBD2 matching 12 bases. The germline gives CDR1 SNHLY, CDR2 FYNNEI. There are 17 residues in the CDR3. Combining the CDR3 with reference TRBV2 and TRBJ2-1 gives the whole variable domain EPEVTQTPSHQVTQMGQEVILRCVPISNHLYFYWYRQILGQKVEFLVSFYNNEISEKSEIFDDQFSVERPDGSNFTLKIRSTKLEDSAMYFCTSSLTSGGSGYNEQFFGPGTRLTVL.

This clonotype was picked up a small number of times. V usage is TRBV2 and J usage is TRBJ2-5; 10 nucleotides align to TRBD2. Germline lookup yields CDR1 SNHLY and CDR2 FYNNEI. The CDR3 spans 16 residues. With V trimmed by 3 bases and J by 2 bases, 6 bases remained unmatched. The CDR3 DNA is TGTGCCAGCAGTGAGATAGCGGGGGGCCTACAAGAGACCCAGTACTTC. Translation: CASSEIAGGLQETQYF.

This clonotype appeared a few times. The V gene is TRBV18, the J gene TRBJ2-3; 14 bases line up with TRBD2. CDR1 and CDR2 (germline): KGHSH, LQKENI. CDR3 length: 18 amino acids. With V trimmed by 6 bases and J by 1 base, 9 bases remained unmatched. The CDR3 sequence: CASSAGTSGRGGTDTQYF. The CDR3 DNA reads TGTGCCAGCTCCGCCGGGACTAGCGGGAGAGGTGGCACAGATACGCAGTATTTT.

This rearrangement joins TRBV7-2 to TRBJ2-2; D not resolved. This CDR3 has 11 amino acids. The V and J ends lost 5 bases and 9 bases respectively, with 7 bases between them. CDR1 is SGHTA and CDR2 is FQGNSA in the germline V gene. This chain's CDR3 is CASSPHRELFF. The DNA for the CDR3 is TGTGCCAGCAGCCCACACCGGGAGCTGTTTTTT.

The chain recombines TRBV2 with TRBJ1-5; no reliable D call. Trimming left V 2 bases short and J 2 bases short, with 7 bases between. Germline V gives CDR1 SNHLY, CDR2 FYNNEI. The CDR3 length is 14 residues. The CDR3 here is CASSERQGNQPQHF. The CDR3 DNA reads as TGTGCCAGCAGTGAACGGCAGGGCAATCAGCCCCAGCATTTT.

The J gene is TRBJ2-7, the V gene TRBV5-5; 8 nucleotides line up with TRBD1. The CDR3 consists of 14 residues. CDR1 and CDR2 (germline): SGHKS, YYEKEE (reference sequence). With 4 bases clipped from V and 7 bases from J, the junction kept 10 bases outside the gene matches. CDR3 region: CASSLDRALWEQYF. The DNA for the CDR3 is TGTGCCAGCAGCCTGGACAGGGCCCTGTGGGAGCAGTACTTC.

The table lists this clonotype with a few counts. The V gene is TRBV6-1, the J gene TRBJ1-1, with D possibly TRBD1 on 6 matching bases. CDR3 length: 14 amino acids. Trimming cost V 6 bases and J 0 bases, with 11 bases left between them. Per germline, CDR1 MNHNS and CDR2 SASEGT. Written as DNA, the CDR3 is TGTGCCAGCAGACGGGACACATTGAACACTGAAGCTTTCTTT. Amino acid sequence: CASRRDTLNTEAFF.

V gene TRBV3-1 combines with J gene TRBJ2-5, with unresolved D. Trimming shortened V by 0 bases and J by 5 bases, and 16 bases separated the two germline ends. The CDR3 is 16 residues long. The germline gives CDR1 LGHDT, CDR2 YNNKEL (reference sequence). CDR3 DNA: TGTGCCAGCAGCCAAGAGATGGCAGGAAAAAAGGAGACCCAGTACTTC. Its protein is CASSQEMAGKKETQYF.

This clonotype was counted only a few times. The CDR3 DNA reads TGCAGTGCTAGAAGATGGAGCCAGAGTAATGAGCAGTTCTTC. Amino acid sequence: CSARRWSQSNEQFF. The chain employs TRBV20-1 and TRBJ2-1; D is ambiguous. This CDR3 is built from 14 residues. CDR1 and CDR2 (germline): DFQATT, SNEGSKA (reference sequence). Trimming took 2 bases from V and 7 from J, leaving 15 bases between them.

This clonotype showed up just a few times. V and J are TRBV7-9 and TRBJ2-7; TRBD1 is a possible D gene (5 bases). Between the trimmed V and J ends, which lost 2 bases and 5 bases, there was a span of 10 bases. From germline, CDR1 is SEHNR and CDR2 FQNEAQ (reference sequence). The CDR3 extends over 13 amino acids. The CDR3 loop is CASSLLQADEQYF. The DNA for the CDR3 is TGTGCCAGCAGCTTACTACAGGCGGACGAGCAGTACTTC.

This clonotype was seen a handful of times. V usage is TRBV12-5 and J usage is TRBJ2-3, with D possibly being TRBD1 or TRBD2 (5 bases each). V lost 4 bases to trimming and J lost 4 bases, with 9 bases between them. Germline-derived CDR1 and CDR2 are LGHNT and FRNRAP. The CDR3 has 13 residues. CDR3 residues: CASGSRDADTQYF. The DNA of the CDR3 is TGTGCTAGTGGTTCACGGGACGCAGATACGCAGTATTTT.

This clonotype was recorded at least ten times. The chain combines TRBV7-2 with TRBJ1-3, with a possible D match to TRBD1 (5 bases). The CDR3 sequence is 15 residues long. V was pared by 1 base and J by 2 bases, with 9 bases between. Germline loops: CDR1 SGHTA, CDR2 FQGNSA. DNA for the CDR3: TGTGCCAGCAGCTTAGAGGTGGGGCCTGGAAACACCATATATTTT. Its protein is CASSLEVGPGNTIYF.

This CDR3 is CASSRTIRAKTYEQYF. In DNA form, the CDR3 reads TGCGCCAGCAGCCGGACTATTCGGGCCAAAACCTACGAGCAGTACTTC. The V call is TRBV4-1, the J call TRBJ2-7, with D tentatively TRBD2 (6 bases). The length of the CDR3 is 16 residues. Germline V CDR1 and CDR2: MGHRA, YSYEKL. Trimming left V 4 bases short and J 2 bases short, with 18 bases between.

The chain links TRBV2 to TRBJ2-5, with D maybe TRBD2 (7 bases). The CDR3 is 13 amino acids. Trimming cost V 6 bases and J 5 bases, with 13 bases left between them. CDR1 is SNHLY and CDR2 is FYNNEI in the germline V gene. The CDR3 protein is CASSGGGGETQYF. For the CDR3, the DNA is TGTGCCAGCAGCGGCGGGGGCGGTGAGACCCAGTACTTC.

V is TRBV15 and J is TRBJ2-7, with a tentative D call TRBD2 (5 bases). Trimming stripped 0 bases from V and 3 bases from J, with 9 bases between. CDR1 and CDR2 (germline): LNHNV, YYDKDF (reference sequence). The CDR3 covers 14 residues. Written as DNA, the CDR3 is TGTGCCACCAGCAGAGATAGAGGGAACTACGAGCAGTACTTC. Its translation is CATSRDRGNYEQYF. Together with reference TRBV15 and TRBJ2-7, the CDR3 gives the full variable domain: DAMVIQNPRYQVTQFGKPVTLSCSQTLNHNVMYWYQQKSSQAPKLLFHYYDKDFNNEADTPDNFQSRRPNTSFCFLDIRSPGLGDTAMYLCATSRDRGNYEQYFGPGTRLTVT.

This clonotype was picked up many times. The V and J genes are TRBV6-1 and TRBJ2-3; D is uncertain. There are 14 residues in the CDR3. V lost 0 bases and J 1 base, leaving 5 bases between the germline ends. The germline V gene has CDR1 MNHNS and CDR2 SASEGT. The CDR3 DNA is TGTGCCAGCAGTGAAGCGCCAGGCACAGATACGCAGTATTTT. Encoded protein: CASSEAPGTDTQYF.

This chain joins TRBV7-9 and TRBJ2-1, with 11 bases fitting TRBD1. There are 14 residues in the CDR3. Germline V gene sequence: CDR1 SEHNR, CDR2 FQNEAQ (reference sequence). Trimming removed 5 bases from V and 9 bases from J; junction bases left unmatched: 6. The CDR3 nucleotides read TGTGCCAGCAGCCTGGACAGGGGGCGGTCTGAGCAGTTCTTC. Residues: CASSLDRGRSEQFF.

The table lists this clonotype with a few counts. Here the CDR3 DNA reads TGTGCCAGCAGTGAAGCCCACACAGGGGTTGGGGGCTACACCTTC. It encodes CASSEAHTGVGGYTF. This rearrangement joins TRBV2 to TRBJ1-2; 7 nucleotides align to TRBD1. Germline V CDR1 and CDR2: SNHLY, FYNNEI. V was pared by 0 bases and J by 8 bases, with 9 bases of the junction left unmatched. The CDR3 is 15 amino acids.

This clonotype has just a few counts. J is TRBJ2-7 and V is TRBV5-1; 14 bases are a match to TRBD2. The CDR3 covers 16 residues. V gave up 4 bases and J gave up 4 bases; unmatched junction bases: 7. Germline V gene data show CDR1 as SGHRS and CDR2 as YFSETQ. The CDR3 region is CASSPSGTSGGYEQYF. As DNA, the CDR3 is TGCGCCAGCAGCCCGTCCGGGACTAGCGGGGGTTACGAGCAGTACTTC.

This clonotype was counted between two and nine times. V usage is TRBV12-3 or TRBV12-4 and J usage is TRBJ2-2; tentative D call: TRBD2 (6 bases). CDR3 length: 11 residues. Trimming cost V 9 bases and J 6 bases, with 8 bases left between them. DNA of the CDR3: TGTGCCAGTTGGGGGGCCGGGGAGCTGTTTTTT. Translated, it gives CASWGAGELFF.

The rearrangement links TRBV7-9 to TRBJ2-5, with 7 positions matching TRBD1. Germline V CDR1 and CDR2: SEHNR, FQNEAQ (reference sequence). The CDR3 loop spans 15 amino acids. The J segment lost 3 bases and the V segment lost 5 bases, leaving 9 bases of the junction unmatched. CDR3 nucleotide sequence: TGTGCCAGCAGCGCAGGACAGGCCATTGAAGAGACCCAGTACTTC. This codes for CASSAGQAIEETQYF. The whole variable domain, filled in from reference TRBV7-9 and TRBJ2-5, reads DTGVSQNPRHKITKRGQNVTFRCDPISEHNRLYWYRQTLGQGPEFLTYFQNEAQLEKSRLLSDRFSAERPKGSFSTLEIQRTEQGDSAMYLCASSAGQAIEETQYFGPGTRLLVL.

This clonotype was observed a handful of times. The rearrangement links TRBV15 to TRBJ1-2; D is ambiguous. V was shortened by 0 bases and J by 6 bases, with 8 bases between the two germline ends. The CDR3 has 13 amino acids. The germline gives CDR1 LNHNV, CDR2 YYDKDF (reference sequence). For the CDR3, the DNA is TGTGCCACCAGCAGAGATGCCAGGAATGGCTACACCTTC. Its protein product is CATSRDARNGYTF.

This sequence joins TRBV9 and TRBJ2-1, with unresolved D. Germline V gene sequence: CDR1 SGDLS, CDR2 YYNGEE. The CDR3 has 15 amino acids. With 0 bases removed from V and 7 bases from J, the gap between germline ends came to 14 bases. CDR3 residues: CASSVASGLGNEQFF. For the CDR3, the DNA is TGTGCCAGCAGCGTAGCTTCAGGCCTGGGGAATGAGCAGTTCTTC.

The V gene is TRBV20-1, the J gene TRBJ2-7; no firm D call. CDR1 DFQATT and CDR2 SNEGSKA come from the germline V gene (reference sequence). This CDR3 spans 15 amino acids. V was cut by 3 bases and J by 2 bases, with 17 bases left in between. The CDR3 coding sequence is TGCAGTGCTAGCCACTCGATCGGCAGAACCTACGAGCAGTACTTC. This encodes CSASHSIGRTYEQYF.